This T cell receptor beta chain was recorded in a study of control samples from healthy donors and cancer patients. Sequencing was performed with immunoSEQ multiplex PCR; in TCRdb, only in-frame clones are kept and a portion is missing. The data show some 140,000 clones, 85% to 95% seen once. The sequence came from a man in his fifties or sixties with colorectal cancer. The sample consisted of PBMCs.

The chain's CDR3 is CASSSSGLGRETQYF. CDR3 DNA sequence: TGTGCCAGCAGCTCGTCGGGACTAGGGAGGGAGACCCAGTACTTC. V gene TRBV11-2 combines with J gene TRBJ2-5, with TRBD2 identical over 8 bases. The CDR3 is made up of 15 amino acids. Germline lookup yields CDR1 SGHAT and CDR2 FQNNGV. Trimming cost V 4 bases and J 5 bases; bases outside gene matches: 9.